The 8 T cell receptor beta chains presented below share a single source sample, sequenced in a study of post-analysis software for immune sequencing data. Included in the TCR beta cDNA libraries were unique molecular identifiers. TCRdb redid the calling of the PCR reads with MiXCR, one entry per CDR3 protein. The sample includes about 160,000 distinct CDR3 sequences, around 36% of them seen just once. This specimen was blood, taken after autologous hematopoietic stem cell transplantation. These receptors originate from a girl between 10 and 17 years old with multiple sclerosis.

This sequence joins TRBV7-2 and TRBJ2-7; the match to TRBD1 covers 7 bases. CDR3 size: 13 residues. V trimming: 4 bases; J trimming: 2 bases; junction bases outside the gene matches: 2. Germline V gene lookup returns CDR1 SGHTA and CDR2 FQGNSA. CDR3 region: CASSYRGTYEQYF. CDR3 DNA: TGTGCCAGCAGCTACAGGGGCACCTACGAGCAGTACTTC.

DNA of the CDR3: TGTGCCAGCAGCGCGATGAATGAGCAGTACTTC. Translated, it gives CASSAMNEQYF. The chain joins TRBV3-1 to TRBJ2-7; D remains ambiguous. CDR3 length equals 11 residues. Germline values: CDR1 LGHDT, CDR2 YNNKEL (reference sequence). V was cut by 5 bases and J by 7 bases, with 9 bases left in between.

This chain links TRBV7-2 with TRBJ2-7; the D is unclear. The V gene lost 1 base and the J gene lost 5 bases, with 6 bases spanning the gap. This CDR3 is 12 amino acids long. CDR1 and CDR2 from the germline V gene are SGHTA and FQGNSA. CDR3 amino acids: CASSLGRDEQYF. CDR3 nucleotides: TGTGCCAGCAGCTTAGGAAGGGACGAGCAGTACTTC.

This clonotype has only a few counts. The rearrangement uses TRBV29-1 and TRBJ2-4, with 8 bases fitting TRBD1. The CDR3 has 16 amino acids. CDR1 is SQVTM, CDR2 ANQGSEA, per germline. The trim removed 4 bases at V and 0 bases at J, leaving 8 bases unmatched. DNA for the CDR3: TGCAGCGTTGTTGGCGGACAGGGACTAGCCAAAAACATTCAGTACTTC. This codes for CSVVGGQGLAKNIQYF. Complete variable domain (other parts from reference TRBV29-1 and TRBJ2-4): SAVISQKPSRDICQRGTSLTIQCQVDSQVTMMFWYRQQPGQSLTLIATANQGSEATYESGFVIDKFPISRPNLTFSTLTVSNMSPEDSSIYLCSVVGGQGLAKNIQYFGAGTRLSVL.

In the case of this clonotype: An end of the junction differs from the germline gene, which may be a read error. The chain is built from TRBV20-1 and TRBJ2-6; D is possibly TRBD1 (5 bases). The CDR3 is 14 residues long. The germline gives CDR1 DFQATT, CDR2 SNEGSKA (reference sequence). The CDR3 here is CSARVISGANVRTF. The CDR3 DNA sequence: TGCAGTGCTAGAGTGATCTCTGGGGCCAACGTCCGGACTTTC.

This clonotype was counted a few times. The chain combines TRBV2 with TRBJ2-1; no reliable D call. This CDR3 contains 13 residues. V was pared by 3 bases and J by 8 bases, with 11 bases between. Germline V gene lookup returns CDR1 SNHLY and CDR2 FYNNEI. This chain's CDR3 is CASSDNPRDEQFF. The CDR3 bases are TGTGCCAGCAGTGACAACCCTAGGGATGAGCAGTTCTTC.

This clonotype was counted a few times. The rearrangement joins TRBV4-1 to TRBJ2-1, with D tentatively TRBD2 (6 bases). CDR1 MGHRA and CDR2 YSYEKL come from the germline V gene. V was clipped by 4 bases and J by 10 bases, with 29 bases between them. This CDR3 contains 18 residues. The CDR3 DNA reads as TGCGCCAGCAGCCCAGAGAGGGAGAGGGCGGGAAGAGGGTCGGAGCAGTTCTTC. This translates into CASSPERERAGRGSEQFF.

This clonotype was recorded many times. The V call is TRBV3-1, the J call TRBJ2-7; possible D gene TRBD2, 6 bases. Germline V CDR1 and CDR2: LGHDT, YNNKEL (reference sequence). Trimming stripped 3 bases from V and 4 bases from J, with 16 bases between. This CDR3 has 15 amino acids. CDR3 in amino acids: CASSHGTLGRYEQYF. CDR3 nucleotide sequence: TGTGCCAGCAGCCACGGGACTCTAGGGAGATACGAGCAGTACTTC.